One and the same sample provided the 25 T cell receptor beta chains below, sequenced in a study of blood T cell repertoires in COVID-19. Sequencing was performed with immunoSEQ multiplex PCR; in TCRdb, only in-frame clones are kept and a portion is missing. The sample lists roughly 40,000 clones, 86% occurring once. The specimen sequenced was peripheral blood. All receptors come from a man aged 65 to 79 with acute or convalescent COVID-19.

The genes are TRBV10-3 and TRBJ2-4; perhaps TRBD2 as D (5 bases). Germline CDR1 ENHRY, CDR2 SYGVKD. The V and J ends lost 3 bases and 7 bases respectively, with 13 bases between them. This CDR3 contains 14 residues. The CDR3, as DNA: TGTGCCATCAGTGATGAGGGCCCCGGGAACATTCAGTACTTC. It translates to CAISDEGPGNIQYF.

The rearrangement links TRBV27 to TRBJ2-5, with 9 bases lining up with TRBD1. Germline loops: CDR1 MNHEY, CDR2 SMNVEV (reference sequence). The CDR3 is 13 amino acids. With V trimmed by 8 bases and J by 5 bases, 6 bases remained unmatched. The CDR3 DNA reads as TGTGCCAGCTCTACAGGGGGCACGGAGACCCAGTACTTC. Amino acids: CASSTGGTETQYF.

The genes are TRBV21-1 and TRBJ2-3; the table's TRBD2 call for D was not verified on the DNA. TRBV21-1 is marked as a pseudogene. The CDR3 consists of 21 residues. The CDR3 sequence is CASSKGGSGAVTSGSTDTQYF. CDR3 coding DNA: TGTGCCAGCAGCAAAGGGGGGTCAGGGGCTGTCACTAGCGGTAGCACAGATACGCAGTATTTT.

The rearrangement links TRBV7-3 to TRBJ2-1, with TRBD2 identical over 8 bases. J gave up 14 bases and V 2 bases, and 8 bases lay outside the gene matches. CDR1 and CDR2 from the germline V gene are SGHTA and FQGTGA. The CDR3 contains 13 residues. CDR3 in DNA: TGTGCCAGCAGCTTATCCCCAGCGGGAGAGGAGTTCTTC. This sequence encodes CASSLSPAGEEFF.

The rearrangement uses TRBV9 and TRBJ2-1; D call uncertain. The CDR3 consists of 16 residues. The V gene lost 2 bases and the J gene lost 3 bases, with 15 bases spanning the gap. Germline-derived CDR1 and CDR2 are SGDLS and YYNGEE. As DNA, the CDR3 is TGTGCCAGCAGCGTCGGGTCCTCCTACCACTACAATGAGCAGTTCTTC. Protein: CASSVGSSYHYNEQFF.

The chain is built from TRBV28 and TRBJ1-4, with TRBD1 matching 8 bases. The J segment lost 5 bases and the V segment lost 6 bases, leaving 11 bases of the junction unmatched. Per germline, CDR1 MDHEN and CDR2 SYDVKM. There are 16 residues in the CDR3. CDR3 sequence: CASSTPRTGINEKLFF. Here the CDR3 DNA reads TGTGCCAGCAGCACCCCCAGGACAGGGATAAATGAAAAACTGTTTTTT.

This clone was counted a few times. The CDR3 nucleotides are TGTGCCAGCAGTTTAGGGGGCGCTTACTTCATGAACACTGAAGCTTTCTTT. Amino acid sequence: CASSLGGAYFMNTEAFF. The rearrangement joins TRBV5-4 to TRBJ1-1; TRBD1 matches 7 bases. Germline values: CDR1 SGHNT, CDR2 YYREEE (reference sequence). After removal of 5 bases from V and 0 bases from J, the junction contained 13 bases not matched to a gene. The CDR3 contains 17 residues. The full variable domain, its missing parts supplied by reference TRBV5-4 and TRBJ1-1, is ETGVTQSPTHLIKTRGQQVTLRCSSQSGHNTVSWYQQALGQGPQFIFQYYREEENGRGNFPPRFSGLQFPNYSSELNVNALELDDSALYLCASSLGGAYFMNTEAFFGQGTRLTVV.

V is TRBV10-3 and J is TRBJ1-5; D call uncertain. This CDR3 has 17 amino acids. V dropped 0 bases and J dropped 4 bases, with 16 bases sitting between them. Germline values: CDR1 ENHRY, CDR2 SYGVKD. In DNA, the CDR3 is TGTGCCATCAGTGAGTCTAGGTTCGGTGGCGGAAATCAGCCCCAGCATTTT. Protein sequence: CAISESRFGGGNQPQHF.

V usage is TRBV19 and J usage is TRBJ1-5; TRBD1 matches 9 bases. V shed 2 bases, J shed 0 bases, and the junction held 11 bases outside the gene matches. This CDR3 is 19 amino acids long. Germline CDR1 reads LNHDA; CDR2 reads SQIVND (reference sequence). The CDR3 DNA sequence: TGTGCCAGTAGTATAAACCCGCGACAGGGGGGTTTTAGCAATCAGCCCCAGCATTTT. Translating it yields CASSINPRQGGFSNQPQHF.

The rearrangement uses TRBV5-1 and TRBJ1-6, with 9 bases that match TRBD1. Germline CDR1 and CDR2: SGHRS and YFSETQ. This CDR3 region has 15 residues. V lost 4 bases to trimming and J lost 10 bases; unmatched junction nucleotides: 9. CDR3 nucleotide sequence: TGCGCCAGCAGCCCCCGGGACAGGGAATCCTCACCCCTCCACTTT. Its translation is CASSPRDRESSPLHF.

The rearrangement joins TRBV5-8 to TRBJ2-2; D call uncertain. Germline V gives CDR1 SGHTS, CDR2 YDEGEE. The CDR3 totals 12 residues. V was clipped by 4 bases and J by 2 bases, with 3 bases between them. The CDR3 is CASSHNTGELFF. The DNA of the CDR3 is TGTGCCAGCAGCCATAACACCGGGGAGCTGTTTTTT.

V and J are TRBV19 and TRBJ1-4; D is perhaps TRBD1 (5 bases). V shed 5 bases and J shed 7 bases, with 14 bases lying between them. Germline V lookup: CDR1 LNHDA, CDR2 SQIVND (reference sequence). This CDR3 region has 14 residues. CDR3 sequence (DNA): TGTGCCAGTAGTGGGGCACCCCGTTTTGAAAAACTGTTTTTT. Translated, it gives CASSGAPRFEKLFF.

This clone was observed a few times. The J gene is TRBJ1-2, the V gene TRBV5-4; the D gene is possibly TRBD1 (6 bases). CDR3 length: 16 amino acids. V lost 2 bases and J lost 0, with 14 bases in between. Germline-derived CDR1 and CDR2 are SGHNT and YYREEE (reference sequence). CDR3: CASSFRGGLANYGYTF. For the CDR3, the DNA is TGTGCCAGCAGCTTCCGGGGGGGCCTTGCTAACTATGGCTACACCTTC.

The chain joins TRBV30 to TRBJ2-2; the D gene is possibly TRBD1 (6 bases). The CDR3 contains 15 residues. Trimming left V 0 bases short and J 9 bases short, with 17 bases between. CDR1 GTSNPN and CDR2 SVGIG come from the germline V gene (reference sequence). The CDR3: CAWSVRGTTNRELFF. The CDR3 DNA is TGTGCCTGGAGTGTACGTGGGACAACCAACCGGGAGCTGTTTTTT.

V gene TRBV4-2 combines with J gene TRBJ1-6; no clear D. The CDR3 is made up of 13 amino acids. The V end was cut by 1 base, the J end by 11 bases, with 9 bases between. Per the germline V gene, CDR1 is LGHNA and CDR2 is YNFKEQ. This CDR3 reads CASSQGVFPPLHF. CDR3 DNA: TGTGCCAGCAGCCAAGGCGTATTTCCACCCCTCCACTTT.

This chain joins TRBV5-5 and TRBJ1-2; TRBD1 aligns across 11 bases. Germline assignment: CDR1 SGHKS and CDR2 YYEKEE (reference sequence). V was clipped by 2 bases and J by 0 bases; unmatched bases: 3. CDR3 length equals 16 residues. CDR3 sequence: CASSLRTGGSNYGYTF. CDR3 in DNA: TGTGCCAGCAGCTTAAGGACAGGGGGCTCTAACTATGGCTACACCTTC.

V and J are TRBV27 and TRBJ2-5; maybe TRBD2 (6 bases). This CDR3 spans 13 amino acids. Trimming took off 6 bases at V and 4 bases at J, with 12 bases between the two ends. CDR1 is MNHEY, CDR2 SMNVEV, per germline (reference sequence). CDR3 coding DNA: TGTGCCAGCAGGGGGGACGGGAGAGAGACCCAGTACTTC. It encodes CASRGDGRETQYF.

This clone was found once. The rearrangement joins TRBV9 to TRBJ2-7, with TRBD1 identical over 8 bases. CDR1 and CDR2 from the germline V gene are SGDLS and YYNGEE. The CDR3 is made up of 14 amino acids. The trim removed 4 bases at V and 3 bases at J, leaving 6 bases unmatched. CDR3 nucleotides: TGTGCCAGCAGCCCGGGACAGGAGTTCTACGAGCAGTACTTC. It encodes CASSPGQEFYEQYF. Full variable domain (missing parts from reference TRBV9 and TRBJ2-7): DSGVTQTPKHLITATGQRVTLRCSPRSGDLSVYWYQQSLDQGLQFLIQYYNGEERAKGNILERFSAQQFPDLHSELNLSSLELGDSALYFCASSPGQEFYEQYFGPGTRLTVT.

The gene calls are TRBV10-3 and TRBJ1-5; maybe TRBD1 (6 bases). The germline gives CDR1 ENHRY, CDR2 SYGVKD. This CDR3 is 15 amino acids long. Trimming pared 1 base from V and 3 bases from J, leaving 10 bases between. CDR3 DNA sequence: TGTGCCATCAGTGAGTTTCAGGGGAACAATCAGCCCCAGCATTTT. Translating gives CAISEFQGNNQPQHF.

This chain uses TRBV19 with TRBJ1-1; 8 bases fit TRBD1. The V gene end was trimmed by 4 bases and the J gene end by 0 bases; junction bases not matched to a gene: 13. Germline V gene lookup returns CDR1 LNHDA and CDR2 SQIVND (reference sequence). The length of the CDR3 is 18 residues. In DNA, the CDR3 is TGTGCCAGTAGTACCTACGCAGGGGGCTTGGGACTGAACACTGAAGCTTTCTTT. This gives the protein CASSTYAGGLGLNTEAFF. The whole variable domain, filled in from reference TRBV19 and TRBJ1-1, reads DGGITQSPKYLFRKEGQNVTLSCEQNLNHDAMYWYRQDPGQGLRLIYYSQIVNDFQKGDIAEGYSVSREKKESFPLTVTSAQKNPTAFYLCASSTYAGGLGLNTEAFFGQGTRLTVV.

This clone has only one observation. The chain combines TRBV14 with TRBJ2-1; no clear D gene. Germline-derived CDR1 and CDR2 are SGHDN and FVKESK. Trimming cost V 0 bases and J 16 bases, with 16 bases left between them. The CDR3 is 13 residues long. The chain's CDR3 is CASSQDMVSNQFF. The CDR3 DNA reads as TGTGCCAGCAGCCAAGATATGGTTAGCAATCAATTCTTC.

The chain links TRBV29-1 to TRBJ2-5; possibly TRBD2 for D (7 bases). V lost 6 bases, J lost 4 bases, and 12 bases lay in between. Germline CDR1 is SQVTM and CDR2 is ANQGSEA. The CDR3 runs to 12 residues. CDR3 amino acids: CSVDRGAETQYF. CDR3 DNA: TGCAGCGTCGACCGGGGGGCAGAGACCCAGTACTTC.

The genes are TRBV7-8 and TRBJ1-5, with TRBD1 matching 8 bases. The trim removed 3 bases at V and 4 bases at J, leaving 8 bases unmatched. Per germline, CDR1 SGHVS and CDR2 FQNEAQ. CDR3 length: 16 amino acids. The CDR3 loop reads CASSLTGERGNQPQHF. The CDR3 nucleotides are TGTGCCAGCAGCTTGACAGGGGAAAGGGGGAATCAGCCCCAGCATTTT.

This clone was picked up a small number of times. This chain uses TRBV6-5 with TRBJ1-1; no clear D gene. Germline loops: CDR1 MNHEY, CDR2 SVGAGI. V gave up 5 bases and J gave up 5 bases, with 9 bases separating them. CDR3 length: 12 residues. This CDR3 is CASSTGRTEAFF. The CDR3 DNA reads TGTGCCAGCAGTACCGGGAGGACTGAAGCTTTCTTT.

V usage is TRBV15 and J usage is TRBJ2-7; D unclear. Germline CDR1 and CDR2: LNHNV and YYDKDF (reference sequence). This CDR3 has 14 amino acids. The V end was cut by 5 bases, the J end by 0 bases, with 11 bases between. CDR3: CATSGSLSSYEQYF. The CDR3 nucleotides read TGTGCCACCAGCGGTTCCTTGAGCTCCTACGAGCAGTACTTC.